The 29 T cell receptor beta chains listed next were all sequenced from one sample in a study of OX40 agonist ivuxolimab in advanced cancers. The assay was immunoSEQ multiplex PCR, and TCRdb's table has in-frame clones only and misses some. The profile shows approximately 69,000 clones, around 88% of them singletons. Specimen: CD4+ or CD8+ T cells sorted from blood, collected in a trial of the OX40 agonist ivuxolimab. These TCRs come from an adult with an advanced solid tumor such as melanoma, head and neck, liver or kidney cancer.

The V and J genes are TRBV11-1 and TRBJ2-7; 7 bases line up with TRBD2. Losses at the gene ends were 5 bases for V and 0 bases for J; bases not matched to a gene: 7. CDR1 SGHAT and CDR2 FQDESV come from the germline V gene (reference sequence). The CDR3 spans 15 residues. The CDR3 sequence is CASSIQAGLSYEQYF. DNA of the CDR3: TGTGCCAGCAGCATCCAAGCGGGACTCTCCTACGAGCAGTACTTC. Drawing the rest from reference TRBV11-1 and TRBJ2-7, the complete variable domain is EAEVAQSPRYKITEKSQAVAFWCDPISGHATLYWYRQILGQGPELLVQFQDESVVDDSQLPKDRFSAERLKGVDSTLKIQPAELGDSAMYLCASSIQAGLSYEQYFGPGTRLTVT.

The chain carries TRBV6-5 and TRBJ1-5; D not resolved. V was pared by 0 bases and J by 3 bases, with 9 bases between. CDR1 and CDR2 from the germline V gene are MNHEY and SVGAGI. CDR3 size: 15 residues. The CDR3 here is CASSYSRDFNQPQHF. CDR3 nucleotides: TGTGCCAGCAGTTACTCTAGGGATTTCAATCAGCCCCAGCATTTT.

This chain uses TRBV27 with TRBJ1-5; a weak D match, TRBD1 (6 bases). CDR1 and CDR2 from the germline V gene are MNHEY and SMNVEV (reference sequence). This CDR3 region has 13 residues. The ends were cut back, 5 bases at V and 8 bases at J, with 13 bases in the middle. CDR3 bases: TGTGCCAGCAGTAAAAACAGGGCTGAGCCCCAGCATTTT. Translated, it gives CASSKNRAEPQHF.

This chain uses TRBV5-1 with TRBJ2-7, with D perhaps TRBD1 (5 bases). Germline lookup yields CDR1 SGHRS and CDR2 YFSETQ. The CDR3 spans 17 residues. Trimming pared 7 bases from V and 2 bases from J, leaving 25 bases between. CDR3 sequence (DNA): TGCGCCAGCGGCGTCTGGGGCCCTTACCCAGGGACCTACGAGCAGTACTTC. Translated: CASGVWGPYPGTYEQYF.

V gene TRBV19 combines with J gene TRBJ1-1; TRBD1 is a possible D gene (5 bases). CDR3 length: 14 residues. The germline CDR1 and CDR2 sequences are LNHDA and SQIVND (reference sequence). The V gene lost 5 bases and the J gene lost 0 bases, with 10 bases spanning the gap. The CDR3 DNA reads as TGTGCCAGTAGTTCAGGGACGTTGAACACTGAAGCTTTCTTT. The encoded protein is CASSSGTLNTEAFF. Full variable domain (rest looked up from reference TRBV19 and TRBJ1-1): DGGITQSPKYLFRKEGQNVTLSCEQNLNHDAMYWYRQDPGQGLRLIYYSQIVNDFQKGDIAEGYSVSREKKESFPLTVTSAQKNPTAFYLCASSSGTLNTEAFFGQGTRLTVV.

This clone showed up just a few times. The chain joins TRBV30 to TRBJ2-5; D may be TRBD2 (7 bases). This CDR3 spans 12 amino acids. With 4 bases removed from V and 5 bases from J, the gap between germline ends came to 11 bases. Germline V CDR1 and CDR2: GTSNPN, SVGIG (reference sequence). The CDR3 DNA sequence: TGTGCCTGGAACAGGGAGGGGGAGACCCAGTACTTC. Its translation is CAWNREGETQYF.

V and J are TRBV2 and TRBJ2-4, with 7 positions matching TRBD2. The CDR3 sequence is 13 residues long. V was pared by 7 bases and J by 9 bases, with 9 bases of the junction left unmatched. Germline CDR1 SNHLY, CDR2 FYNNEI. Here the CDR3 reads CASTSDGGGIQYF. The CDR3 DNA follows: TGTGCCAGCACCTCGGACGGCGGGGGCATTCAGTACTTC.

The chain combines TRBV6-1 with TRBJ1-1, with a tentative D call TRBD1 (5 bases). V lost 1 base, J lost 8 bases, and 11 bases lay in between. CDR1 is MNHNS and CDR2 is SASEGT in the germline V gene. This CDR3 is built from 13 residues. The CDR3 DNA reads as TGTGCCAGCAGTGAAGGGGTGGGGCCAGAAGCTTTCTTT. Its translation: CASSEGVGPEAFF.

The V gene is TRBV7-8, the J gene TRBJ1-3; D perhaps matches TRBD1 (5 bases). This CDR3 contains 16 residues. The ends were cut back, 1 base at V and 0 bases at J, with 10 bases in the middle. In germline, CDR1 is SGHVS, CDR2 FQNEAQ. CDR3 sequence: CASSLVGDPSGNTIYF. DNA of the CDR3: TGTGCCAGCAGCTTAGTGGGGGACCCCTCTGGAAACACCATATATTTT.

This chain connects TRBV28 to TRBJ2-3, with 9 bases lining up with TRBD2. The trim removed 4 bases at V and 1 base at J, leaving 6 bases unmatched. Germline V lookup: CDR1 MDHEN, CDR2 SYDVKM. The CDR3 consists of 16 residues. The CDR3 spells CASSSSGGRGTDTQYF. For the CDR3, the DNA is TGTGCCAGCAGTTCGAGCGGGGGGCGGGGCACAGATACGCAGTATTTT.

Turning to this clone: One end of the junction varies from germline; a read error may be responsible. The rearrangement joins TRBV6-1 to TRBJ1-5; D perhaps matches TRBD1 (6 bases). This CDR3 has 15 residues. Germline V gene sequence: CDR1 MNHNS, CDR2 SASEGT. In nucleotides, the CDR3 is TGTGCCAGCAGTGAATCAGGGGTAATAAATCAGTCCCAGCATTTT. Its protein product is CASSESGVINQSQHF.

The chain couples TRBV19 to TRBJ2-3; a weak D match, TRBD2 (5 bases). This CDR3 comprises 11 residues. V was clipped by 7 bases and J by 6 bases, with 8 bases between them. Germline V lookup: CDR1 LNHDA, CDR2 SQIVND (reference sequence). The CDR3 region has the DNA TGTGCCAGTATAGGACTCGATACGCAGTATTTT. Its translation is CASIGLDTQYF. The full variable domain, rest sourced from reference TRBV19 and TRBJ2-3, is DGGITQSPKYLFRKEGQNVTLSCEQNLNHDAMYWYRQDPGQGLRLIYYSQIVNDFQKGDIAEGYSVSREKKESFPLTVTSAQKNPTAFYLCASIGLDTQYFGPGTRLTVL.

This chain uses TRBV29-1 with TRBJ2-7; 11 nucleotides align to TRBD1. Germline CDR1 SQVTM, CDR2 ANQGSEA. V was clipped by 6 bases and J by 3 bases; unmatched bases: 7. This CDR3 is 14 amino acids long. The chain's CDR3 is CSVHTGQGVYEQYF. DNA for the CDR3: TGCAGCGTCCACACGGGACAGGGGGTCTACGAGCAGTACTTC.

CDR3 residues: CASSPRASNEKLFF. In nucleotides, the CDR3 is TGTGCCAGCAGCCCCCGGGCCTCCAATGAAAAACTGTTTTTT. The chain recombines TRBV7-9 with TRBJ1-4; D unclear. Between the trimmed V and J ends, which lost 5 bases and 5 bases, there was a span of 12 bases. The CDR3 extends over 14 amino acids. Germline lookup yields CDR1 SEHNR and CDR2 FQNEAQ (reference sequence).

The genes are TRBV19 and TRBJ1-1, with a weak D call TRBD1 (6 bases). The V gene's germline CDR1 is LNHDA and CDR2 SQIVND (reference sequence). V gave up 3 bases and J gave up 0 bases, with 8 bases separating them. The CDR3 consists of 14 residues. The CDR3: CASSITGLNTEAFF. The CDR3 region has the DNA TGTGCCAGTAGTATTACAGGGCTGAACACTGAAGCTTTCTTT.

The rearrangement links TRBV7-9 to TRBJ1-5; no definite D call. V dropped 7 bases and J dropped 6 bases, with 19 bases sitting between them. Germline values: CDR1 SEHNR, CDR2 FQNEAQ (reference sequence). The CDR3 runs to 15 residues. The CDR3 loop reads CASTPQSATGQPQHF. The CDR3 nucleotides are TGTGCCAGCACACCCCAGTCAGCCACGGGTCAGCCCCAGCATTTT.

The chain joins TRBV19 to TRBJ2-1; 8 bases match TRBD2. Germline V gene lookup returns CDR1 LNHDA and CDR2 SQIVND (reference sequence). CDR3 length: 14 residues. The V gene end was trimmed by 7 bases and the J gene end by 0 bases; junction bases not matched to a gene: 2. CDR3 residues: CASTSGSSYNEQFF. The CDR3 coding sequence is TGTGCCAGTACCAGCGGGAGCTCCTACAATGAGCAGTTCTTC.

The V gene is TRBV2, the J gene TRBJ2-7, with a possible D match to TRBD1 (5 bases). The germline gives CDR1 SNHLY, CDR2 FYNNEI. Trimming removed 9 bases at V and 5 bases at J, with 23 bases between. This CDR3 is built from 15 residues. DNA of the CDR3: TGTGCCAGTCGGGTAAGGGGTCCCGCGCTCAACGAGCAGTACTTC. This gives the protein CASRVRGPALNEQYF.

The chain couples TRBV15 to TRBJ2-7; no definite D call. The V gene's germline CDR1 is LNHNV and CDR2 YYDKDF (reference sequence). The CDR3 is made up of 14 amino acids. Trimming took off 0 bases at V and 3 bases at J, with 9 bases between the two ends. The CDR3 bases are TGTGCCACCAGCAGAGATCGTGGAGTCTACGAGCAGTACTTC. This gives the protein CATSRDRGVYEQYF.

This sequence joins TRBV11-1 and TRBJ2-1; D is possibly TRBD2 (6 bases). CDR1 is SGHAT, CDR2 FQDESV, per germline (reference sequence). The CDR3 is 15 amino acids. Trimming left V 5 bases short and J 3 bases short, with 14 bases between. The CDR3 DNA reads TGTGCCAGCAGCCGCCCCGGGACTTACTACAATGAGCAGTTCTTC. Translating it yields CASSRPGTYYNEQFF. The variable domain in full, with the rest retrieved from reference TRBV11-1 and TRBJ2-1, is EAEVAQSPRYKITEKSQAVAFWCDPISGHATLYWYRQILGQGPELLVQFQDESVVDDSQLPKDRFSAERLKGVDSTLKIQPAELGDSAMYLCASSRPGTYYNEQFFGPGTRLTVL.

CDR3 nucleotide sequence: TGTGCCAGCAGCCCGAGAGGGGTCACAGATACGCAGTATTTT. Translated, it gives CASSPRGVTDTQYF. The chain has TRBV11-2 and TRBJ2-3; the D call may be TRBD1 or TRBD2 (5 bases each). The germline V gene encodes CDR1 SGHAT and CDR2 FQNNGV. The CDR3 is 14 amino acids. V gave up 5 bases and J gave up 2 bases, with 11 bases separating them.

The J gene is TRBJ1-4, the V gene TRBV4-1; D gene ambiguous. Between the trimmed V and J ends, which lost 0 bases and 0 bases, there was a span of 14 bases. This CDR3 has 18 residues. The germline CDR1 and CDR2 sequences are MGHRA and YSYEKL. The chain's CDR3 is CASSQDRAGSATNEKLFF. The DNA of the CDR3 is TGCGCCAGCAGCCAAGATCGAGCAGGATCTGCAACTAATGAAAAACTGTTTTTT.

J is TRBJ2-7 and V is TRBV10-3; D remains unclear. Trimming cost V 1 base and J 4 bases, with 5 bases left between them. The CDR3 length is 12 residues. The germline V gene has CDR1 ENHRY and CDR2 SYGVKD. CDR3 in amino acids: CAISEFQYEQYF. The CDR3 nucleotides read TGTGCCATCAGTGAGTTTCAGTACGAGCAGTACTTC.

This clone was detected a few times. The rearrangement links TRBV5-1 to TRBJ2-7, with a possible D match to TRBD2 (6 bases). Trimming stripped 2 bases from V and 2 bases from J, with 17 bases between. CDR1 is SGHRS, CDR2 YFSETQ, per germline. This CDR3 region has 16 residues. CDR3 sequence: CASSLAGGGSAYEQYF. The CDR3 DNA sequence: TGCGCCAGCAGCTTAGCCGGGGGTGGTTCCGCCTACGAGCAGTACTTC.

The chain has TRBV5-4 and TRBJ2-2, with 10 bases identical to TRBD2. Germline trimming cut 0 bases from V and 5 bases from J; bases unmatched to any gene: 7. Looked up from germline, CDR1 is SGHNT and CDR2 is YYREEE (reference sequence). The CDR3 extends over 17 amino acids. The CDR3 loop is CASSLGSSGSLTGELFF. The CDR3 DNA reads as TGTGCCAGCAGCTTGGGTTCTAGCGGGAGTCTTACCGGGGAGCTGTTTTTT.

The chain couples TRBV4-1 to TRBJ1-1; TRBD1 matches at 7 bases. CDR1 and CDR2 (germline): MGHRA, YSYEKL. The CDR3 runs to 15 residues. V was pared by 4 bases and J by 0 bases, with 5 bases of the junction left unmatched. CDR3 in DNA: TGCGCCAGCAGCCCACAGGGACAGTTGAACACTGAAGCTTTCTTT. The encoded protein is CASSPQGQLNTEAFF.

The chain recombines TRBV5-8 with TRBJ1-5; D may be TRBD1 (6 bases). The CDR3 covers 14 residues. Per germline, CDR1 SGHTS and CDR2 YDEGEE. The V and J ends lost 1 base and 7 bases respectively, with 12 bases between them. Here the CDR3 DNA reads TGTGCCAGCAGCTTGTACAGGGCAAACCAGCCCCAGCATTTT. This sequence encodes CASSLYRANQPQHF.

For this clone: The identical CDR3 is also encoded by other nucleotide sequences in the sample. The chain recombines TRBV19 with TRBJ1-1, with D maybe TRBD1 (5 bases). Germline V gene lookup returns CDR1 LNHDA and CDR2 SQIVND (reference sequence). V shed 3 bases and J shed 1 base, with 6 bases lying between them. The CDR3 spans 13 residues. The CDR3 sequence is CASSMGGNTEAFF. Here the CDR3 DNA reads TGTGCCAGTAGTATGGGGGGGAACACTGAAGCTTTCTTT.

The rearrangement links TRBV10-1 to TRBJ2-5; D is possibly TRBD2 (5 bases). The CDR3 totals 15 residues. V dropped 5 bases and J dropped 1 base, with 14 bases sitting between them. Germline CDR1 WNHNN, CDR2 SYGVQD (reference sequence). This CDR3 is CASSPSGKVQETQYF. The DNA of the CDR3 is TGCGCCAGCAGTCCCTCCGGGAAGGTCCAAGAGACCCAGTACTTC.